Following are 20 T cell receptor beta chains from one sample sequenced in a study of long-term antiretroviral therapy in people with HIV. Sequencing used immunoSEQ v3.0 at survey level. Assay used: immunoSEQ multiplex PCR; TCRdb lists only in-frame clones, some missing. The sample includes 30,000 to 40,000 clones, around 83% of them seen just once. This material consisted of unsorted PBMCs, taken 1 year after starting antiretroviral therapy. The origin of the receptors is a man aged 18 to 29 with HIV.

The chain couples TRBV11-1 to TRBJ1-5; D is undetermined. The CDR3 length is 13 residues. V dropped 1 base and J dropped 5 bases, with 6 bases sitting between them. Germline lookup yields CDR1 SGHAT and CDR2 FQDESV (reference sequence). The CDR3 bases are TGTGCCAGCAGCTTAGAACCACATCAGCCCCAGCATTTT. Amino acid sequence: CASSLEPHQPQHF.

The gene calls are TRBV6-5 and TRBJ1-1, with TRBD1 as a possible D gene (5 bases). This CDR3 has 12 amino acids. Trimming removed 5 bases at V and 4 bases at J, with 8 bases between. Germline CDR1 reads MNHEY; CDR2 reads SVGAGI. The CDR3 DNA follows: TGTGCCAGCAGTGGGGACCTCACTGAAGCTTTCTTT. The encoded protein is CASSGDLTEAFF.

CDR3 in DNA: TGTGCCAGCAGCTTGGAAGGGGCAGGAGCCTACGAGCAGTACTTC. This encodes CASSLEGAGAYEQYF. The chain joins TRBV5-6 to TRBJ2-7; D might be TRBD1 (5 bases). The CDR3 extends over 15 amino acids. Germline assignment: CDR1 SGHDT and CDR2 YYEEEE. V was clipped by 0 bases and J by 2 bases, with 12 bases between them. Drawing the rest from reference TRBV5-6 and TRBJ2-7, the complete variable domain is DAGVTQSPTHLIKTRGQQVTLRCSPKSGHDTVSWYQQALGQGPQFIFQYYEEEERQRGNFPDRFSGHQFPNYSSELNVNALLLGDSALYLCASSLEGAGAYEQYFGPGTRLTVT.

The chain carries TRBV12-5 and TRBJ2-5; the D call may be TRBD1 or TRBD2 (6 bases each). Trimming left V 8 bases short and J 5 bases short, with 18 bases between. The V gene's germline CDR1 is LGHNT and CDR2 FRNRAP. There are 14 residues in the CDR3. CDR3 nucleotides: TGTGCTAGTCGCAAATCGGGGGCGTGGGAGACCCAGTACTTC. It encodes CASRKSGAWETQYF.

This clone was observed once. This chain links TRBV6-4 with TRBJ2-1; unclear D gene. V was cut by 4 bases and J by 3 bases, with 7 bases left in between. CDR3 length equals 13 residues. The V gene's germline CDR1 is MRHNA and CDR2 SNTAGT. CDR3 in amino acids: CASSADFYNEQFF. As DNA, the CDR3 is TGTGCCAGCAGTGCCGATTTCTACAATGAGCAGTTCTTC.

The genes are TRBV28 and TRBJ2-1; perhaps TRBD2 as D (6 bases). V lost 3 bases to trimming and J lost 1 base, with 10 bases between them. The CDR3 totals 15 residues. In germline, CDR1 is MDHEN, CDR2 SYDVKM. For the CDR3, the DNA is TGTGCCAGCAGTTTGTCGGGACTGTCCTACAATGAGCAGTTCTTC. This sequence encodes CASSLSGLSYNEQFF.

The chain carries TRBV12-5 and TRBJ2-5; D uncertain. V was cut by 0 bases and J by 4 bases, with 6 bases left in between. CDR1 and CDR2 (germline): LGHNT, FRNRAP. The CDR3 contains 13 residues. CDR3 in amino acids: CASGLVLRETQYF. The CDR3, as DNA: TGTGCTAGTGGTTTGGTACTTCGAGAGACCCAGTACTTC.

In its sample, this clone was seen once. This chain uses TRBV9 with TRBJ1-2; 7 bases map to TRBD1. CDR1 is SGDLS and CDR2 is YYNGEE in the germline V gene. J gave up 3 bases and V 0 bases, and 2 bases lay outside the gene matches. CDR3 length: 14 residues. CDR3 nucleotides: TGTGCCAGCAGCGTAGGAGGGGGCGACTATGGCTACACCTTC. Translating it yields CASSVGGGDYGYTF. Filled out from reference TRBV9 and TRBJ1-2, the complete variable domain reads DSGVTQTPKHLITATGQRVTLRCSPRSGDLSVYWYQQSLDQGLQFLIQYYNGEERAKGNILERFSAQQFPDLHSELNLSSLELGDSALYFCASSVGGGDYGYTFGSGTRLTVV.

The gene calls are TRBV2 and TRBJ2-1, with 10 nucleotides matching TRBD1. The CDR3 consists of 15 residues. V was clipped by 8 bases and J by 7 bases; unmatched bases: 11. CDR1 SNHLY and CDR2 FYNNEI come from the germline V gene. As DNA, the CDR3 is TGTGCCAGCCGGGAAGGGACAGGGGACCATAATGAGCAGTTCTTC. It codes for CASREGTGDHNEQFF.

The rearrangement uses TRBV28 and TRBJ2-1, with 7 positions matching TRBD1. The junction had 10 bases not matched to a gene; V was cut back by 8 bases and J by 6 bases. CDR3 size: 14 residues. Germline V gene lookup returns CDR1 MDHEN and CDR2 SYDVKM. Here the CDR3 DNA reads TGTGCCAGCCTCCACAGGGGTAAGGTCAATGAGCAGTTCTTC. This codes for CASLHRGKVNEQFF. Based on the CDR3 plus reference TRBV28 and TRBJ2-1, the full variable domain is DVKVTQSSRYLVKRTGEKVFLECVQDMDHENMFWYRQDPGLGLRLIYFSYDVKMKEKGDIPEGYSVSREKKERFSLILESASTNQTSMYLCASLHRGKVNEQFFGPGTRLTVL.

The chain combines TRBV6-1 with TRBJ1-1; possible D gene TRBD1, 5 bases. Trimming took off 1 base at V and 5 bases at J, with 14 bases between the two ends. The CDR3 has 15 residues. The V gene's germline CDR1 is MNHNS and CDR2 SASEGT. CDR3 protein: CASSEELGGGTEAFF. DNA of the CDR3: TGTGCCAGCAGTGAAGAACTCGGGGGTGGGACTGAAGCTTTCTTT.

The J gene is TRBJ1-4, the V gene TRBV15, with 7 bases identical to TRBD1. The CDR3 runs 19 residues. V lost 5 bases to trimming and J lost 4 bases; unmatched junction nucleotides: 19. In germline, CDR1 is LNHNV, CDR2 YYDKDF (reference sequence). The CDR3, as DNA: TGTGCCACCAGCCTTGTTTTCTCGGGGACAGAGAACTATAATGAAAAACTGTTTTTT. Its translation is CATSLVFSGTENYNEKLFF.

V usage is TRBV21-1 and J usage is TRBJ1-1; the listed D gene, TRBD1, was not tested against the DNA. TRBV21-1 is tagged as a pseudogene. This CDR3 region has 13 residues. The CDR3 DNA is TGTGCCAGCAGCTCCTGCAGGGGAGAAGTAGCTTTCTTT. Amino acid sequence: CASSSCRGEVAFF.

The V call is TRBV5-6, the J call TRBJ2-2, with a weak D call TRBD2 (6 bases). Trimming stripped 1 base from V and 8 bases from J, with 6 bases between. The CDR3 loop spans 12 amino acids. CDR1 and CDR2 from the germline V gene are SGHDT and YYEEEE. The CDR3 is CASSLRGGELFF. The CDR3 DNA reads as TGTGCCAGCAGCTTGCGGGGGGGGGAGCTGTTTTTT.

V is TRBV10-3 and J is TRBJ1-1; TRBD1 matches 8 bases. The CDR3 covers 13 residues. Germline assignment: CDR1 ENHRY and CDR2 SYGVKD. The V segment lost 9 bases and the J segment 10 bases; nucleotides outside the gene matches: 13. CDR3 DNA sequence: TGTGCCATTCCGGGACAGGAATCTACGGTAGCTTTCTTT. Protein sequence: CAIPGQESTVAFF.

The chain joins TRBV9 to TRBJ2-1; possibly TRBD2 for D (6 bases). Trimming removed 5 bases at V and 0 bases at J, with 15 bases between. Per germline, CDR1 SGDLS and CDR2 YYNGEE. This CDR3 spans 16 amino acids. The CDR3 sequence: CASSDLGSGSYNEQFF. As DNA, the CDR3 is TGTGCCAGCAGTGACCTGGGTAGCGGCTCCTACAATGAGCAGTTCTTC.

A single count supports this clone. The gene calls are TRBV12-2 and TRBJ1-2; the DNA was not used to check the table's D call, TRBD1. TRBV12-2 is reported as a pseudogene. The CDR3 loop spans 16 amino acids. This CDR3 reads CASRSSGQGINYGYTF. In DNA form, the CDR3 reads TGTGCAAGTCGCTCCTCGGGACAGGGGATCAACTATGGCTACACCTTC.

This clone was seen once. CDR3 sequence: CASSVDQEPNHYGYTF. Here the CDR3 DNA reads TGTGCCAGCAGCGTAGACCAGGAGCCAAACCACTATGGCTACACCTTC. The J gene is TRBJ1-2, the V gene TRBV9; no definite D call. V lost 0 bases, J lost 3 bases, and 15 bases lay in between. The length of the CDR3 is 16 residues. Germline CDR1 SGDLS, CDR2 YYNGEE.

The chain links TRBV5-4 to TRBJ1-2, with a tentative D call TRBD1 (6 bases). Trimming took 4 bases from V and 4 from J, leaving 17 bases between them. The CDR3 extends over 15 amino acids. The germline V gene encodes CDR1 SGHNT and CDR2 YYREEE (reference sequence). CDR3 in amino acids: CASSPGAGDLYGYTF. The CDR3 region has the DNA TGTGCCAGCAGCCCGGGGGCAGGGGACCTCTATGGCTACACCTTC.

This rearrangement joins TRBV28 to TRBJ2-2, with D tentatively TRBD1 (6 bases). This CDR3 has 14 amino acids. Between the trimmed V and J ends, which lost 5 bases and 6 bases, there was a span of 13 bases. Germline CDR1 MDHEN, CDR2 SYDVKM. The CDR3 nucleotides are TGTGCCAGCAGTGTCGGACAGTTCGCCGGGGAGCTGTTTTTT. Protein sequence: CASSVGQFAGELFF.